A single T cell receptor (beta chain) is shown here with its context. Its specificity is unknown. Isolation of CD4+ naive, central memory, regulatory and stem cell-like memory cells was achieved by sorting via CD45RO/CCR7/CD25/CD127/CD95/CD27. Every isolated RNA sample was fully reverse transcribed, so sequencing captured expressed TCRB transcripts. The assay was immunoSEQ multiplex PCR, and TCRdb's table has in-frame clones only and misses some. The data show hundreds of thousands of clones, approximately 11% seen once. Germline V gene sequence: CDR1 MDHEN, CDR2 SYDVKM. With V trimmed by 7 bases and J by 4 bases, 11 bases remained unmatched. The CDR3 runs to 15 residues. This sample is drawn from a study of beta chain features in type 1 diabetes. Study-level background: Examination covered over 85,000,000 sorted cells spanning all samples.

Study-wide points: PCR, the amplification step, might favor shorter templates, equally in patients and controls.

The source material was naive CD4+ T cells from blood. The sequence was obtained from a woman in her 30s in good health. The chain has TRBV28 and TRBJ2-7, with 9 bases matching TRBD1. The CDR3 reads CASNIAGTGSYEQYF. Here the CDR3 DNA reads TGTGCCAGCAATATCGCCGGGACAGGGTCGTACGAGCAGTACTTC.